Following are 17 T cell receptor beta chains from one sample sequenced in a study of OX40 agonist ivuxolimab in advanced cancers. Assay used: immunoSEQ multiplex PCR; TCRdb lists only in-frame clones, some missing. The sample consists of approximately 46,000 clones, roughly three quarters of them appearing once. Sequences were derived from CD4+ or CD8+ T cells sorted from blood, sampled in a trial of the OX40 agonist ivuxolimab. The receptors derive from an adult with an advanced solid tumor such as melanoma, head and neck, liver or kidney cancer.

V and J are TRBV2 and TRBJ2-1, with D hard to call. Germline CDR1 reads SNHLY; CDR2 reads FYNNEI. The V gene lost 5 bases and the J gene lost 7 bases, with 6 bases spanning the gap. This CDR3 is 11 amino acids long. The CDR3 spells CASSRWNEQFF. CDR3 in DNA: TGTGCCAGCAGTAGGTGGAATGAGCAGTTCTTC.

The chain joins TRBV7-8 to TRBJ1-2; no clear D. Trimming left V 2 bases short and J 4 bases short, with 14 bases between. Germline CDR1 reads SGHVS; CDR2 reads FQNEAQ. The CDR3 is made up of 15 amino acids. The CDR3 loop reads CASSLYRAGFYGYTF. As DNA, the CDR3 is TGTGCCAGCAGCTTATATCGGGCAGGTTTCTATGGCTACACCTTC.

By its share, this clone is medium-sized. This chain uses TRBV15 with TRBJ2-7, with D unresolved. The CDR3 runs 12 residues. Germline V gene data show CDR1 as LNHNV and CDR2 as YYDKDF (reference sequence). The V end was cut by 0 bases, the J end by 7 bases, with 7 bases between. The CDR3 DNA reads TGTGCCACCAGCAGAGATTGGGCTGAGCAGTACTTC. This encodes CATSRDWAEQYF.

The chain recombines TRBV13 with TRBJ2-1, with TRBD2 identical over 8 bases. V dropped 5 bases and J dropped 0; count of bases not matched to a gene: 6. The CDR3 contains 16 residues. Germline V gene sequence: CDR1 PRHDT, CDR2 FYEKMQ (reference sequence). CDR3: CASSLPGGNSYNEQFF. CDR3 nucleotides: TGTGCCAGCAGCCTTCCGGGGGGGAACTCCTACAATGAGCAGTTCTTC.

The genes are TRBV6-1 and TRBJ1-1, with 8 bases matching TRBD1. V was clipped by 4 bases and J by 1 base; unmatched bases: 11. The CDR3 runs to 17 residues. From germline, CDR1 is MNHNS and CDR2 SASEGT. Here the CDR3 reads CASSAKAGDRGNTEAFF. CDR3 in DNA: TGTGCCAGCAGTGCCAAGGCCGGCGACAGGGGGAACACTGAAGCTTTCTTT.

This chain joins TRBV6-1 and TRBJ1-6; maybe TRBD1 (5 bases). Trimming cost V 8 bases and J 7 bases, with 9 bases left between them. The CDR3 is 12 residues long. Germline CDR1 reads MNHNS; CDR2 reads SASEGT. The CDR3 is CASYDRNSPLHF. The CDR3 coding sequence is TGTGCCAGCTACGACAGAAATTCACCCCTCCACTTT.

CDR3 protein: CASSFIGQEGAQYF. In DNA, the CDR3 is TGCGCCAGCAGCTTCATTGGACAGGAAGGTGCGCAGTACTTC. V and J are TRBV5-1 and TRBJ2-7, with TRBD1 matching 7 bases. Unmatched junction bases numbered 11, after V lost 2 bases and J lost 9 bases. Germline values: CDR1 SGHRS, CDR2 YFSETQ. CDR3 size: 14 residues.

The V and J genes are TRBV9 and TRBJ2-1, with 10 bases identical to TRBD2. V was clipped by 1 base and J by 6 bases; unmatched bases: 7. From germline, CDR1 is SGDLS and CDR2 YYNGEE. This CDR3 has 16 amino acids. For the CDR3, the DNA is TGTGCCAGCAGCGTATCTAGCGGGAGAACAACCAATGAGCAGTTCTTC. It specifies CASSVSSGRTTNEQFF. Based on the CDR3 plus reference TRBV9 and TRBJ2-1, the full variable domain is DSGVTQTPKHLITATGQRVTLRCSPRSGDLSVYWYQQSLDQGLQFLIQYYNGEERAKGNILERFSAQQFPDLHSELNLSSLELGDSALYFCASSVSSGRTTNEQFFGPGTRLTVL.

This clone has just a few counts. V usage is TRBV5-1 and J usage is TRBJ1-1, with TRBD1 identical over 7 bases. The CDR3 runs 15 residues. The ends lost 2 bases at V and 0 bases at J; junction bases unmatched: 4. Germline V CDR1 and CDR2: SGHRS, YFSETQ. The CDR3 protein is CASSLTGTVNTEAFF. The CDR3 nucleotides are TGCGCCAGCAGCTTAACCGGGACAGTGAACACTGAAGCTTTCTTT. Full variable domain (outside the CDR3, taken from reference TRBV5-1 and TRBJ1-1): KAGVTQTPRYLIKTRGQQVTLSCSPISGHRSVSWYQQTPGQGLQFLFEYFSETQRNKGNFPGRFSGRQFSNSRSEMNVSTLELGDSALYLCASSLTGTVNTEAFFGQGTRLTVV.

V is TRBV18 and J is TRBJ2-1; 8 bases line up with TRBD1. Germline assignment: CDR1 KGHSH and CDR2 LQKENI. The CDR3 contains 15 residues. J gave up 3 bases and V 5 bases, and 6 bases lay outside the gene matches. CDR3: CASSTGGPLYNEQFF. The CDR3 nucleotides read TGTGCCAGCTCAACAGGGGGTCCCCTCTACAATGAGCAGTTCTTC.

The chain links TRBV9 to TRBJ2-5; D is perhaps TRBD2 (5 bases). The CDR3 is 13 amino acids. Germline V gene sequence: CDR1 SGDLS, CDR2 YYNGEE. The V end lost 4 bases, the J end lost 5 bases, and 12 bases lay between the germline ends. In nucleotides, the CDR3 is TGTGCCAGCAGCCGAGGGATGGAGGAGACCCAGTACTTC. Its translation is CASSRGMEETQYF.

By its share, this clone is medium-sized. The chain is built from TRBV12-5 and TRBJ1-5; D perhaps matches TRBD1 (5 bases). Per germline, CDR1 LGHNT and CDR2 FRNRAP. This CDR3 comprises 18 residues. Trimming took off 0 bases at V and 0 bases at J, with 15 bases between the two ends. The CDR3 DNA reads TGTGCTAGTGGTTTGGTACGGAGGGGCCTATATAGCAATCAGCCCCAGCATTTT. Its translation: CASGLVRRGLYSNQPQHF.

The chain combines TRBV25-1 with TRBJ2-7; 8 nucleotides match TRBD2. The ends lost 3 bases at V and 1 base at J; junction bases unmatched: 5. Germline V lookup: CDR1 MGHDK, CDR2 SYGVNS. The CDR3 is made up of 15 amino acids. DNA for the CDR3: TGTGCCAGCAGTGACCCGGGACTAGGGTCCTACGAGCAGTACTTC. Encoded protein: CASSDPGLGSYEQYF.

The chain recombines TRBV7-9 with TRBJ1-2; D might be TRBD1 (5 bases). With 4 bases removed from V and 1 base from J, the gap between germline ends came to 10 bases. Germline CDR1 reads SEHNR; CDR2 reads FQNEAQ (reference sequence). The CDR3 length is 14 residues. The CDR3 protein is CASSYPGGNYGYTF. Here the CDR3 DNA reads TGTGCCAGCAGCTATCCGGGGGGTAACTATGGCTACACCTTC.

V and J are TRBV27 and TRBJ1-1; D call uncertain. The CDR3 contains 14 residues. The germline gives CDR1 MNHEY, CDR2 SMNVEV (reference sequence). V was cut by 6 bases and J by 0 bases, with 11 bases left in between. CDR3 region: CASRTDRLNTEAFF. In DNA, the CDR3 is TGTGCCAGCAGAACCGACCGATTGAACACTGAAGCTTTCTTT.

The CDR3 bases are TGTGCCAGCAGCTTAGATCTCCGGGACTTAGTTGGAGTCGGGACCCAGTACTTC. It is translated as CASSLDLRDLVGVGTQYF. The genes are TRBV7-2 and TRBJ2-5; tentative D call: TRBD2 (6 bases). The V gene's germline CDR1 is SGHTA and CDR2 FQGNSA. V was trimmed by 1 base and J by 7 bases, leaving 25 bases between them. CDR3 size: 18 residues. The full variable domain, rest sourced from reference TRBV7-2 and TRBJ2-5, is GAGVSQSPSNKVTEKGKDVELRCDPISGHTALYWYRQSLGQGLEFLIYFQGNSAPDKSGLPSDRFSAERTGGSVSTLTIQRTQQEDSAVYLCASSLDLRDLVGVGTQYFGPGTRLLVL.

The chain uses TRBV30 and TRBJ1-6, with D possibly TRBD1 on 5 matching bases. The CDR3 extends over 14 amino acids. Trimming pared 2 bases from V and 5 bases from J, leaving 10 bases between. Germline lookup yields CDR1 GTSNPN and CDR2 SVGIG (reference sequence). The CDR3 loop is CAWSRGQDNSPLHF. Written as DNA, the CDR3 is TGTGCCTGGAGTAGGGGCCAAGATAATTCACCCCTCCACTTT.